The present TCR beta chain was sequenced within a study of regulatory T cells in long-lasting Graves disease. Whole-study findings and limits: Persistent disease samples used TRBV28, TRBJ1-2 and TRBJ2-5 preferentially. Persistent-disease Graves' patients showed less TCR diversity than new cases.

Time point defined: newly diagnosed GD, antithyroid drugs for less than 3 months. Extracted RNA from PBMCs served as the source of the TCR library. With regard to this clonotype: What it binds is not known.

Both iRepertoire HTBI primers and Arm-PCR of CDR3 regions were used to build the TCR beta libraries. TCRdb re-called the multiplex PCR reads through MiXCR, storing one row per CDR3 protein. In the table there are 540,000 or so distinct CDR3 sequences, approximately 12% of which are singletons. With 5 bases removed from V and 4 bases from J, the gap between germline ends came to 14 bases. Germline V gene sequence: CDR1 SGHTA, CDR2 FQGTGA. The CDR3 totals 14 residues. These same records also appear under a second study, on T cells in Graves' hyperthyroidism and ophthalmopathy. That investigation notes: RT-PCR in the first round (using the HTBI primer set) targeted the TCR CDR3. Most thyroid clonotypes expanded above 0.001 appeared in blood too.

This receptor was obtained from a man between 25 and 39 years old with Graves disease. The chain has TRBV7-3 and TRBJ1-1, with D possibly being TRBD1 (5 bases). The specimen was peripheral blood mononuclear cells (PBMCs), collected at new diagnosis, from a patient treated with antithyroid drugs. The CDR3 DNA sequence: TGTGCCAGCAGCCCATCCCAGGGAAGCACTGAAGCTTTCTTT. Translation: CASSPSQGSTEAFF.